This T cell receptor (beta chain) was documented in a study of shared clonotypes between healthy human individuals. Study-level information: A donor's plate count was three for CD4 naive and three for CD4 memory; CD8 naive had two and CD8 memory one.

Naive CD8 cells were CD45RO-negative, positively selected for CCR7, excluding terminally differentiated effector memory CD45RA+ cells. Points from the study as a whole: It was the few donors that limited the genetic and exposure-history diversity represented. In the sorted subsets, rarefaction showed sequencing was incomplete despite large depth.

V was cut by 6 bases and J by 6 bases, with 13 bases left in between. Germline V gives CDR1 MNHEY, CDR2 SMNVEV (reference sequence). The CDR3 contains 13 residues. About this clone itself: What it binds is unknown.

Repertoires were generated with immunoSEQ multiplex PCR, while TCRdb's copy carries only in-frame clones and drops some. The table shows around 2,000,000 clones, with around 96% occurring only once. The chain uses TRBV27 and TRBJ2-3; perhaps TRBD1 as D (6 bases). Sequenced: naive CD8+ T cells sorted from blood. This sequence was found in a man younger than 35 in good health. CDR3 in amino acids: CASSPATGDTQYF. Here the CDR3 DNA reads TGTGCCAGCAGCCCCGCAACAGGGGATACGCAGTATTTT.